This T cell receptor (beta chain) was identified in a study of shared clonotypes between healthy human individuals. Study-wide results and caveats: Even with large depth, rarefaction showed that sorted-subset sequencing was incomplete. Richness estimates generally favored naive over memory subsets.

Using immunoSEQ multiplex PCR, the repertoire was profiled, and TCRdb retains in-frame clones only, with some absent. This sample carries hundreds of thousands of clones, over 65% of them seen once, and the ten largest clones take about 1.7%. Trimming removed 4 bases from V and 1 base from J; junction bases left unmatched: 8. The CDR3 runs to 15 residues. The germline V gene encodes CDR1 SGHNT and CDR2 YYREEE (reference sequence). In its sample, this clone was seen a few times. Its target is unknown. Sequencing was carried out using memory CD4+ T cells sorted from blood. The subset was: CD45RA-negative fraction. The genes are TRBV5-4 and TRBJ2-7; 7 bases agree with TRBD2. This TCR was sampled from a woman aged 30 to 39 in good health. Written as DNA, the CDR3 is TGTGCCAGCAGCCTGACTAGGGGAGGGTCCTACGAGCAGTACTTC. Encoded protein: CASSLTRGGSYEQYF.